The present TCR beta chain was sequenced within a study of T cell clones after liver transplantation. Study information: TCRbeta sequencing after a pre-transplant mixed lymphocyte reaction identified graft-donor-reactive clones, later tracked in post-transplant blood. Tolerance: complete withdrawal held at least one year, liver enzymes staying within twice normal. Standard immunosuppression, with no induction, continued until 12-24 months after transplant. Draws occurred before transplant, before withdrawal, and after complete or failed withdrawal.

Sequencing used immunoSEQ multiplex PCR; TCRdb keeps in-frame clones, though not all of them. The repertoire consists of around 100,000 clones, with about 80% occurring once and the leading ten covering around 3%. Here the sequenced sample was CD4+ T cells from blood, taken roughly 50 months after liver transplant. The sequence was collected from a human patient who received a liver transplant. The graft donor may account for some of the T cells.

The CDR3, as DNA: TGTGCCAGCAGCCCCCGATACCCTACGGGCGAGCAGTACTTC. Its translation: CASSPRYPTGEQYF. The chain couples TRBV11-3 to TRBJ2-7, with D uncertain. The V and J ends lost 5 bases and 6 bases respectively, with 17 bases between them. The germline V gene has CDR1 SGHNT and CDR2 YENEEA. CDR3 length: 14 amino acids.